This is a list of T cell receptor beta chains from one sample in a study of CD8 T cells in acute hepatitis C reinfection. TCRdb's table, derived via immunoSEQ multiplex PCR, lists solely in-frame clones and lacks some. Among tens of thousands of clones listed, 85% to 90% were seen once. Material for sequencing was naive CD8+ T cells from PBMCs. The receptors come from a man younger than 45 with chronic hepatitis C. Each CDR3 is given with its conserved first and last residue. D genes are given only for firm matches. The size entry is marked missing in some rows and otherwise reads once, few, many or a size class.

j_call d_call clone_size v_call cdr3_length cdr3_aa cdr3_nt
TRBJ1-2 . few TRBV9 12 CASSVQSYGYTF TGTGCCAGCAGCGTACAGAGCTATGGCTACACCTTC
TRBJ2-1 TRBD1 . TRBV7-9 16 CASSLGEGQVYNEQFF TGTGCCAGCAGCTTAGGTGAGGGACAGGTCTACAATGAGCAGTTCTTC
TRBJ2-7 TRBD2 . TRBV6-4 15 CASSEGTSGAYEQYF TGTGCCAGCAGTGAGGGGACTAGCGGAGCCTACGAGCAGTACTTC
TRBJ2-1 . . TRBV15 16 CATSRPQGSSYNEQFF TGTGCCACCAGCAGACCCCAGGGGAGCTCCTACAATGAGCAGTTCTTC
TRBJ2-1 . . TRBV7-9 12 CASSLVYYEQFF TGTGCCAGCAGCTTAGTGTATTATGAGCAGTTCTTC
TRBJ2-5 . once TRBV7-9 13 CASSLVSVETQYF TGTGCCAGCAGCTTGGTTAGCGTGGAGACCCAGTACTTC
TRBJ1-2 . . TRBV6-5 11 CASLKGSGYTF TGTGCCAGCCTCAAGGGGAGCGGCTACACCTTC
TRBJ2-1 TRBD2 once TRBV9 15 CASSVSGRAFDEQFF TGTGCCAGCAGCGTGAGCGGGAGGGCTTTTGATGAGCAGTTCTTC
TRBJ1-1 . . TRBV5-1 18 CASSMEGYGGRRNTEAFF TGCGCCAGCAGCATGGAGGGTTACGGGGGGCGTCGGAACACTGAAGCTTTCTTT
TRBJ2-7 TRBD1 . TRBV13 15 CASSWGQGASYEQYF TGTGCCAGCAGCTGGGGACAGGGGGCATCCTACGAGCAGTACTTC
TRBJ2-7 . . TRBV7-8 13 CASSLAVASEQYF TGTGCCAGCAGCTTAGCGGTAGCGAGCGAGCAGTACTTC
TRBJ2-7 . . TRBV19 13 CASSGGVGYEQYF TGTGCCAGTAGTGGAGGGGTCGGATACGAGCAGTACTTC
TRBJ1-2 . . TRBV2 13 CASGGRSSYGYTF TGTGCCAGCGGGGGAAGGAGTTCCTATGGCTACACCTTC
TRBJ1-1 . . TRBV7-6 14 CASSSPGGRDEAFF TGTGCCAGCAGCTCTCCTGGGGGCAGGGATGAAGCTTTCTTT
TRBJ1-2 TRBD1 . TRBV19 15 CASSIDWTGSFGYTF TGTGCCAGTAGTATAGATTGGACAGGGTCTTTTGGCTACACCTTC
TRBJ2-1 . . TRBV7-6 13 CASSIGPENEQFF TGTGCCAGCAGCATCGGGCCGGAGAATGAGCAGTTCTTC
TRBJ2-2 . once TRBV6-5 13 CASSYENTGELFF TGTGCCAGCAGTTACGAGAACACCGGGGAGCTGTTTTTT
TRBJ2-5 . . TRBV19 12 CASTSAGETQYF TGTGCCAGTACCTCCGCAGGAGAGACCCAGTACTTC
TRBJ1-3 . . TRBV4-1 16 CASSQLVLGSGNTIYF TGCGCCAGCAGCCAACTCGTGTTGGGATCTGGAAACACCATATATTTT
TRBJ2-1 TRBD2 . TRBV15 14 CATSDGRSYNEQFF TGTGCCACCAGCGACGGGAGGTCCTACAATGAGCAGTTCTTC
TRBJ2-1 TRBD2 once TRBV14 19 CASSPKGLAGLGSYNEQFF TGTGCCAGCAGCCCGAAGGGACTAGCGGGATTGGGATCCTACAATGAGCAGTTCTTC
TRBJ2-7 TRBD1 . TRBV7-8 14 CASSKTGGRYEQYF TGTGCCAGCAGCAAAACAGGGGGCCGCTACGAGCAGTACTTC
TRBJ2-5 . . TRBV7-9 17 CASSPPRGDFEGETQYF TGTGCCAGCAGCCCCCCTCGTGGGGATTTTGAGGGGGAGACCCAGTACTTC
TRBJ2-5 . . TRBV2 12 CASIRGLETQYF TGTGCCAGCATACGGGGCTTGGAGACCCAGTACTTC
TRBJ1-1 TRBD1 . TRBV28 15 CASLPTGEWNTEAFF TGTGCCAGCTTGCCGACAGGGGAGTGGAACACTGAAGCTTTCTTT
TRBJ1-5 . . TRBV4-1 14 CASSQDIGARPQHF TGCGCCAGCAGCCAAGATATAGGGGCAAGGCCCCAGCATTTT
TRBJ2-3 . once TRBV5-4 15 CASSSPGDYPDTQYF TGTGCCAGCAGCTCTCCGGGAGATTACCCGGATACGCAGTATTTT
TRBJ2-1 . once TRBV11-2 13 CASSLGAYNEQFF TGTGCCAGCAGCTTAGGGGCCTACAATGAGCAGTTCTTC
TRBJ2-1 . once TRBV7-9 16 CASSHRRSSSYNEQFF TGTGCCAGCAGCCATAGGCGGTCTAGCTCCTACAATGAGCAGTTCTTC
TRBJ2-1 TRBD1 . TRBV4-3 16 CASSQESAGGLNEQFF TGCGCCAGCAGCCAAGAATCGGCAGGGGGCTTGAATGAGCAGTTCTTC
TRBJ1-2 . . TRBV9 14 CASSPSDSNYGYTF TGTGCCAGCAGCCCCTCGGACAGTAACTATGGCTACACCTTC